This T cell receptor (beta chain) is from a study of T-cell memory formation after mild COVID-19. Study-wide background: TCR clusters mostly belonged to single donors. Points from the study as a whole: Within pre-infection memory, some responding clones were found, suggesting cross-reactive memory joined. There was no confirmation that second-wave clones peaking on day 37 were SARS-CoV-2 specific. Clones that contracted from day 15 to 85 had balanced CD4/CD8; later expanders were CD4+ biased.

A few counts support this clonotype. The antigen remains undetermined. TCRdb processed the 5' RACE reads anew with MiXCR; each CDR3 protein has one entry. The table records around 250,000 distinct CDR3 sequences, under 20% of them present only once. The sample taken for sequencing was PBMCs or a T cell subset sorted from them (not recorded which). The clonotype was recovered from a man in his late teens or twenties who had mild COVID-19 (a few samples of this study predate the infection). Cell type and time point are not known.

Here the CDR3 reads CASSLELAGGTDTQYF. CDR3 coding DNA: TGCGCCAGCAGCTTGGAATTAGCGGGGGGGACAGATACGCAGTATTTT. J is TRBJ2-3 and V is TRBV5-1; 11 positions match TRBD2. CDR3 size: 16 residues. The germline V gene encodes CDR1 SGHRS and CDR2 YFSETQ. Unmatched junction bases numbered 3, after V lost 0 bases and J lost 3 bases. Filled out from reference TRBV5-1 and TRBJ2-3, the complete variable domain reads KAGVTQTPRYLIKTRGQQVTLSCSPISGHRSVSWYQQTPGQGLQFLFEYFSETQRNKGNFPGRFSGRQFSNSRSEMNVSTLELGDSALYLCASSLELAGGTDTQYFGPGTRLTVL.